The clone carrying this T cell receptor (beta chain) was counted a few times. The antigen is unknown. This specimen belongs to a study of Ad26.COV2.S vaccination and SARS-CoV-2 variants. Whole-study results and caveats: Vaccine and placebo recipients had similar non-spike TCR breadth.

Noted treatment: 15 to 20 received Ad26.COV2.S at low or high dose, single or two shots; 5 received placebo; per-sample allocation not given. The samples date from day 63 after the first vaccine or placebo injection. The trim removed 5 bases at V and 3 bases at J, leaving 9 bases unmatched. CDR3 size: 15 residues. Germline CDR1 reads SGHVS; CDR2 reads FQNEAQ. Measured with immunoSEQ multiplex PCR; TCRdb has only the in-frame clones, and not every one. The repertoire holds 350,000 to 450,000 clones, with over 75% as singletons. This sequence joins TRBV7-8 and TRBJ2-7; 8 nucleotides align to TRBD2. This clonotype was sampled from a person between 18 and 60 years old who received the Ad26.COV2.S COVID-19 vaccine or a placebo. The sequenced sample was peripheral blood, obtained in a trial of Ad26.COV2.S vaccine versus placebo. DNA of the CDR3: TGTGCCAGCAGCCCCCAAGCGGGAGACCTCTACGAGCAGTACTTC. Protein: CASSPQAGDLYEQYF.